This TCR beta chain was obtained from a study of blood T cells in healthy people across ages. Notes on the study in general: Investigators treated diversity estimates from one million T cells as underestimates.

For this clonotype: The antigen is undetermined.

The second PCR ran roughly 7 to 12 cycles with a sample-barcoded 5' primer and J-beta primers. From the 5' RACE reads, TCRdb called clonotypes with MiXCR, one entry per CDR3 protein. The table includes roughly 730,000 distinct CDR3 sequences, approximately 53% detected once. The sequencing input was blood. The clonotype comes from a man aged 40-49 years in good health.

CDR3 protein: CASSRDLQESGANYGYTF. The CDR3 bases are TGTGCCAGCTCACGCGATCTCCAGGAGAGTGGGGCTAACTATGGCTACACCTTC. The chain links TRBV18 to TRBJ1-2; unclear D gene. Germline CDR1 is KGHSH and CDR2 is LQKENI. The V end was cut by 4 bases, the J end by 0 bases, with 21 bases between. The CDR3 has 18 residues.